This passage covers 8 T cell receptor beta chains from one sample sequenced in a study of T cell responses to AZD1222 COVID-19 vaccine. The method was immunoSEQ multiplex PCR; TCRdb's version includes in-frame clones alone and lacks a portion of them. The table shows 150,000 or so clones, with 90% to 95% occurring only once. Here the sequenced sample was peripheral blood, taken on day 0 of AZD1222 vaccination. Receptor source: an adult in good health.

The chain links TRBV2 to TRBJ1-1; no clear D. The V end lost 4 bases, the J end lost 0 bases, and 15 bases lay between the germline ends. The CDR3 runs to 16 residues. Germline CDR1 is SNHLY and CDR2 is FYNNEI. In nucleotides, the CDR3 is TGTGCCAGCAGTGGACCCTTCTTGGAGGTGAACACTGAAGCTTTCTTT. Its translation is CASSGPFLEVNTEAFF.

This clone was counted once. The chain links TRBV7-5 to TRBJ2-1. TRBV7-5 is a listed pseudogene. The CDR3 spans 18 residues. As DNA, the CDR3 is TGTGTCAGAAGCTTAGCGGAGAGGGGTCAGAGCTCCTACAATGAGCAGTTCTTC. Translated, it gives CVRSLAERGQSSYNEQFF.

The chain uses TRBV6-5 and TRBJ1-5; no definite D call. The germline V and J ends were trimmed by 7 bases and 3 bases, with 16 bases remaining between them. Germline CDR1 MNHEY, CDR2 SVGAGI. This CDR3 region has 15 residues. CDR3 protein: CASNRPEGDNQPQHF. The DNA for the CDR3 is TGTGCCAGCAACCGCCCGGAGGGTGACAATCAGCCCCAGCATTTT.

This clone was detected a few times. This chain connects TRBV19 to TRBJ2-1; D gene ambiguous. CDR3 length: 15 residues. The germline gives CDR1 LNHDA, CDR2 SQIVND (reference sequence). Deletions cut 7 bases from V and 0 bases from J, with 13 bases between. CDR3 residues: CASKTDRSSYNEQFF. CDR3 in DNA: TGTGCCAGTAAGACGGACCGAAGCTCCTACAATGAGCAGTTCTTC.

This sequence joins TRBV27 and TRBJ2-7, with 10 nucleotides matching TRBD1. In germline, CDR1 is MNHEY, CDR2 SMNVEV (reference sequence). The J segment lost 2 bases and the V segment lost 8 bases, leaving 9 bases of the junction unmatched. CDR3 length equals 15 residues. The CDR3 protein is CASRTGGGATYEQYF. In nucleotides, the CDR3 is TGTGCCAGCCGGACAGGGGGAGGGGCCACCTACGAGCAGTACTTC.

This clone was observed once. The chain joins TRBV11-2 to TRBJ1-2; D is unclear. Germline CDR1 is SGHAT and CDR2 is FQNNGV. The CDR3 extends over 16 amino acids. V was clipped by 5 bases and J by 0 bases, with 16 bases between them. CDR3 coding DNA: TGTGCCAGCAGCACGGACGGATATCGAGCTAACTATGGCTACACCTTC. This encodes CASSTDGYRANYGYTF.

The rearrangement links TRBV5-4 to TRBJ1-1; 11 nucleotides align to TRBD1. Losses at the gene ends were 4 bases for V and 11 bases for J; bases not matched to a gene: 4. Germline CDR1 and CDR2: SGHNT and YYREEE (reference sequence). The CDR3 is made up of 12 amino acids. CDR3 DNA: TGTGCCAGCAGCATCGGACAGGGGGCGGCTTTCTTT. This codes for CASSIGQGAAFF.

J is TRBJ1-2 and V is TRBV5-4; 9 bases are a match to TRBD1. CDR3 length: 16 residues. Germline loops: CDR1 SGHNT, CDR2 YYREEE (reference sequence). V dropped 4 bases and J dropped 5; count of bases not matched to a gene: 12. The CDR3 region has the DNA TGTGCCAGCAGCAATCCCAACACCGGGACAGGGTATGGCTACACCTTC. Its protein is CASSNPNTGTGYGYTF.